The 29 T cell receptor beta chains presented below share a single source sample, sequenced in a study of shared clonotypes between healthy human individuals. The table came from immunoSEQ multiplex PCR; TCRdb's copy has only in-frame clones and leaves some out. The table records millions of clones, around 90% of them present only once. The sequencing sample was made of naive CD4+ T cells sorted from blood. Subset of the sample: CD45RA+ positively selected. All receptors come from a man in his late teens or twenties in good health.

The gene calls are TRBV30 and TRBJ2-1; D is undetermined. CDR3 size: 13 residues. The V and J ends lost 2 bases and 4 bases respectively, with 9 bases between them. Germline V CDR1 and CDR2: GTSNPN, SVGIG (reference sequence). The CDR3 DNA reads as TGTGCCTGGAGTTCCAGGAAGTACAATGAGCAGTTCTTC. Amino acids: CAWSSRKYNEQFF.

This clone was counted a single time. The chain employs TRBV11-3 and TRBJ2-3; 8 nucleotides match TRBD2. The V segment lost 3 bases and the J segment 5 bases; nucleotides outside the gene matches: 4. This CDR3 is built from 14 residues. CDR1 and CDR2 from the germline V gene are SGHNT and YENEEA. The CDR3 coding sequence is TGTGCCAGCAGCTTCGGGAGGGCAGGAGATACGCAGTATTTT. Protein sequence: CASSFGRAGDTQYF.

The V call is TRBV2, the J call TRBJ2-2; a possible D gene is TRBD2 (6 bases). Deletions cut 8 bases from V and 5 bases from J, with 12 bases between. This CDR3 contains 13 residues. Germline CDR1 reads SNHLY; CDR2 reads FYNNEI. The CDR3: CASQTSVTGELFF. The CDR3 DNA sequence: TGTGCCAGCCAGACTAGTGTTACCGGGGAGCTGTTTTTT.

The V gene is TRBV5-1, the J gene TRBJ2-6, with D possibly matching TRBD1 (5 bases). Deletions cut 0 bases from V and 1 base from J, with 17 bases between. The V gene's germline CDR1 is SGHRS and CDR2 YFSETQ. The CDR3 has 19 amino acids. Here the CDR3 DNA reads TGCGCCAGCAGCTTGGCCCCGGGCAGGGCATTGTCTGGGGCCAACGTCCTGACTTTC. Its protein product is CASSLAPGRALSGANVLTF.

The chain couples TRBV15 to TRBJ1-6; no definite D call. Germline V gene data show CDR1 as LNHNV and CDR2 as YYDKDF (reference sequence). The CDR3 length is 18 residues. Trimming removed 1 base from V and 6 bases from J, with 19 bases in between. The DNA of the CDR3 is TGTGCCACCAGCAGAGCATCTGTCCCCCACACCTTTAATTCACCCCTCCACTTT. Protein: CATSRASVPHTFNSPLHF.

This chain joins TRBV18 and TRBJ1-3, with 9 positions matching TRBD1. CDR1 is KGHSH and CDR2 is LQKENI in the germline V gene. This CDR3 has 16 amino acids. The ends lost 3 bases at V and 2 bases at J; junction bases unmatched: 5. The CDR3 sequence: CASSPGQGKTGNTIYF. Here the CDR3 DNA reads TGTGCCAGCTCACCGGGACAGGGAAAAACTGGAAACACCATATATTTT.

This clone occurred once. This chain links TRBV19 with TRBJ1-5; a weak D match, TRBD1 (5 bases). The CDR3 spans 14 residues. Deletions cut 5 bases from V and 3 bases from J, with 11 bases between. CDR1 and CDR2 (germline): LNHDA, SQIVND (reference sequence). In DNA, the CDR3 is TGTGCCAGTAGTCCAGGACATCCCAATCAGCCCCAGCATTTT. Translated: CASSPGHPNQPQHF.

The chain uses TRBV7-2 and TRBJ2-6; unclear D gene. Germline-derived CDR1 and CDR2 are SGHTA and FQGNSA. This CDR3 has 16 residues. Trimming took 5 bases from V and 0 from J, leaving 11 bases between them. CDR3 region: CASSPAPSSGANVLTF. CDR3 DNA: TGTGCCAGCAGCCCCGCCCCCAGCTCTGGGGCCAACGTCCTGACTTTC.

The chain employs TRBV7-2 and TRBJ2-4; D is possibly TRBD2 (6 bases). Germline V gene lookup returns CDR1 SGHTA and CDR2 FQGNSA. The CDR3 runs to 17 residues. With 0 bases removed from V and 4 bases from J, the gap between germline ends came to 16 bases. The CDR3 DNA reads TGTGCCAGCAGCTTAGCGATGACCGGGAGTATTAAAAACATTCAGTACTTC. Its translation is CASSLAMTGSIKNIQYF.

The chain's CDR3 is CAISGGPDSYNEQFF. The CDR3 DNA is TGTGCCATCTCTGGGGGTCCCGATTCCTACAATGAGCAGTTCTTC. The chain employs TRBV10-3 and TRBJ2-1, with D perhaps being TRBD1 or TRBD2 (5 bases each). The V gene's germline CDR1 is ENHRY and CDR2 SYGVKD. The CDR3 consists of 15 residues. Trimming removed 8 bases at V and 1 base at J, with 15 bases between.

The chain links TRBV19 to TRBJ2-2, with 7 bases fitting TRBD1. The V gene end was trimmed by 6 bases and the J gene end by 0 bases; junction bases not matched to a gene: 7. Germline CDR1 is LNHDA and CDR2 is SQIVND (reference sequence). This CDR3 region has 16 residues. The CDR3 DNA reads as TGTGCCAGTAGATACTACGGGACAGCGAACACCGGGGAGCTGTTTTTT. Translating it yields CASRYYGTANTGELFF.

On this clone itself: A read error may account for a junction end that differs from germline. The chain couples TRBV6-1 to TRBJ1-2, with unresolved D. CDR3 length equals 15 residues. Looked up from germline, CDR1 is MNHNS and CDR2 is SASEGT. For the CDR3, the DNA is TGTGCCATCAGTGAGTCCAAGGTTCGTCTAGATGGCTACACCTTC. It yields the protein CAISESKVRLDGYTF.

The V gene is TRBV6-6, the J gene TRBJ2-3; TRBD2 might be the D (6 bases). Trimming removed 2 bases at V and 2 bases at J, with 8 bases between. From germline, CDR1 is MNHNY and CDR2 SVGAGI (reference sequence). There are 14 residues in the CDR3. The CDR3 is CASSYGTVTDTQYF. DNA for the CDR3: TGTGCCAGCAGTTACGGGACTGTCACAGATACGCAGTATTTT.

CDR3 sequence: CASSLALGTGRSGYTF. For the CDR3, the DNA is TGCGCCAGCAGCTTGGCCTTGGGGACGGGTCGGAGTGGCTACACCTTC. This chain links TRBV5-1 with TRBJ1-2, with TRBD1 as a possible D gene (5 bases). Germline V gene lookup returns CDR1 SGHRS and CDR2 YFSETQ. Trimming cost V 0 bases and J 7 bases, with 19 bases left between them. The length of the CDR3 is 16 residues.

V is TRBV5-1 and J is TRBJ1-2; 8 bases match TRBD1. CDR3 size: 16 residues. The junction had 4 bases not matched to a gene; V was cut back by 0 bases and J by 0 bases. CDR1 SGHRS and CDR2 YFSETQ come from the germline V gene. CDR3 in amino acids: CASSLDGQGANYGYTF. The CDR3 DNA sequence: TGCGCCAGCAGCTTGGATGGACAGGGTGCTAACTATGGCTACACCTTC.

This chain joins TRBV6-1 and TRBJ1-6; D gene unclear. Per the germline V gene, CDR1 is MNHNS and CDR2 is SASEGT. V lost 0 bases and J 3 bases, leaving 12 bases between the germline ends. The CDR3 runs 17 residues. The DNA for the CDR3 is TGTGCCAGCAGTGAAGCCCCTCTGACAAGCTATAATTCACCCCTCCACTTT. The encoded protein is CASSEAPLTSYNSPLHF.

This clone occurred a few times. The CDR3 reads CATQQVAGSPLHF. In DNA form, the CDR3 reads TGCGCCACCCAACAGGTCGCGGGCTCACCCCTCCACTTT. This chain connects TRBV10-1 to TRBJ1-6; D is possibly TRBD1 (5 bases). Trimming removed 10 bases from V and 10 bases from J, with 17 bases in between. The CDR3 runs 13 residues. Germline V gene lookup returns CDR1 WNHNN and CDR2 SYGVQD (reference sequence).

This clone appeared a single time. The chain uses TRBV21-1 and TRBJ1-5. TRBV21-1 is given as a pseudogene. The CDR3 is made up of 15 amino acids. CDR3 protein: CASSKYEGFRQPQHF. The CDR3 DNA follows: TGTGCCAGCAGCAAATATGAGGGTTTTCGTCAGCCCCAGCATTTT.

The chain employs TRBV2 and TRBJ2-3; maybe TRBD2 (5 bases). The V and J ends lost 4 bases and 1 base respectively, with 9 bases between them. The germline V gene encodes CDR1 SNHLY and CDR2 FYNNEI. There are 14 residues in the CDR3. Written as DNA, the CDR3 is TGTGCCAGCAGTGCCCTTAGCGGCACAGATACGCAGTATTTT. Translating it yields CASSALSGTDTQYF. The entire variable domain, with the rest obtained from reference TRBV2 and TRBJ2-3, is as follows: EPEVTQTPSHQVTQMGQEVILRCVPISNHLYFYWYRQILGQKVEFLVSFYNNEISEKSEIFDDQFSVERPDGSNFTLKIRSTKLEDSAMYFCASSALSGTDTQYFGPGTRLTVL.

The chain links TRBV5-6 to TRBJ2-7, with D unresolved. The CDR3 loop spans 13 amino acids. V lost 3 bases and J lost 6, with 13 bases in between. The germline V gene has CDR1 SGHDT and CDR2 YYEEEE. The CDR3 region is CASSYPGGGEQYF. The DNA for the CDR3 is TGTGCCAGCAGCTATCCAGGTGGTGGCGAGCAGTACTTC.

This rearrangement joins TRBV5-4 to TRBJ2-3, with D uncertain. The CDR3 has 15 residues. The germline gives CDR1 SGHNT, CDR2 YYREEE (reference sequence). V lost 1 base and J lost 1, with 10 bases in between. Written as DNA, the CDR3 is TGTGCCAGCAGCTTGTGGTTGGACGGCACAGATACGCAGTATTTT. Translation: CASSLWLDGTDTQYF.

As for this clone: The same CDR3 also results from other DNA sequences found in this sample. The chain employs TRBV29-1 and TRBJ2-5; D tentatively fits TRBD1 or TRBD2 (6 bases each). The CDR3 sequence is 11 residues long. Germline V gene sequence: CDR1 SQVTM, CDR2 ANQGSEA. V lost 4 bases to trimming and J lost 5 bases, with 8 bases between them. In nucleotides, the CDR3 is TGCAGCGTTGGGAGGGGGGAGACCCAGTACTTC. Its translation is CSVGRGETQYF.

V and J are TRBV30 and TRBJ2-2, with TRBD1 identical over 7 bases. This CDR3 comprises 13 residues. The germline V gene encodes CDR1 GTSNPN and CDR2 SVGIG (reference sequence). V trimming: 4 bases; J trimming: 1 base; junction bases outside the gene matches: 0. DNA of the CDR3: TGTGCCTGGAACAGGGGGAACACCGGGGAGCTGTTTTTT. Amino acids: CAWNRGNTGELFF.

This clone was counted once. This sequence joins TRBV6-6 and TRBJ2-2, with D possibly matching TRBD1 (6 bases). The germline CDR1 and CDR2 sequences are MNHNY and SVGAGI (reference sequence). Trimming removed 5 bases from V and 5 bases from J, with 6 bases in between. This CDR3 has 12 amino acids. The DNA of the CDR3 is TGTGCCAGCAGTACAGGGACCGGGGAGCTGTTTTTT. Amino acids: CASSTGTGELFF.

A remark on this clone: Distinct nucleotide sequences in the sample also encode this CDR3. This chain links TRBV7-2 with TRBJ2-7; D possibly uses TRBD1 or TRBD2 (5 bases each). The V gene's germline CDR1 is SGHTA and CDR2 FQGNSA. This CDR3 is built from 13 residues. Between the trimmed V and J ends, which lost 1 base and 3 bases, there was a span of 7 bases. CDR3 bases: TGTGCCAGCAGCTTAGGTGGGGGCTACGAGCAGTACTTC. This encodes CASSLGGGYEQYF. Supplemented by reference TRBV7-2 and TRBJ2-7, the full variable domain reads GAGVSQSPSNKVTEKGKDVELRCDPISGHTALYWYRQSLGQGLEFLIYFQGNSAPDKSGLPSDRFSAERTGGSVSTLTIQRTQQEDSAVYLCASSLGGGYEQYFGPGTRLTVT.

The gene calls are TRBV5-1 and TRBJ2-1; the D gene is possibly TRBD1 (5 bases). Trimming left V 0 bases short and J 0 bases short, with 16 bases between. The CDR3 is made up of 18 amino acids. Looked up from germline, CDR1 is SGHRS and CDR2 is YFSETQ. The CDR3: CASSLADRKIASYNEQFF. The CDR3 nucleotides are TGCGCCAGCAGCTTGGCCGACAGAAAAATAGCCTCCTACAATGAGCAGTTCTTC.

A word on this clone: This sample includes further DNA sequences coding for the same CDR3. The rearrangement joins TRBV10-3 to TRBJ2-3; D is perhaps TRBD2 (5 bases). The V and J ends lost 3 bases and 6 bases respectively, with 7 bases between them. The length of the CDR3 is 12 residues. CDR1 and CDR2 from the germline V gene are ENHRY and SYGVKD. The CDR3 sequence is CAISDSGDTQYF. CDR3 coding DNA: TGTGCCATCAGTGACTCGGGGGATACGCAGTATTTT.

V gene TRBV27 combines with J gene TRBJ1-2; 8 nucleotides align to TRBD1. This CDR3 contains 13 residues. The V segment lost 3 bases and the J segment 7 bases; nucleotides outside the gene matches: 4. Germline CDR1 and CDR2: MNHEY and SMNVEV (reference sequence). The CDR3 here is CASSFRTGFGYTF. CDR3 DNA: TGTGCCAGCAGTTTCCGGACAGGGTTTGGCTACACCTTC.

V and J are TRBV15 and TRBJ1-2, with 8 positions matching TRBD1. CDR1 and CDR2 (germline): LNHNV, YYDKDF (reference sequence). J gave up 2 bases and V 4 bases, and 9 bases lay outside the gene matches. The CDR3 runs 16 residues. As DNA, the CDR3 is TGTGCCACCAGCACACAGTTGGGGACAGGAAACTATGGCTACACCTTC. As protein: CATSTQLGTGNYGYTF.